This T cell receptor (beta chain) was identified in a study of blood T cell repertoires in COVID-19. The age range of participants was about 18 to 90 years, with residence in about two dozen US areas. Cohort assignment relied on participant-reported clinical history. The data were produced by immunoSEQ multiplex PCR, yet TCRdb's version contains in-frame clones alone and is incomplete. The data hold 300,000 to 350,000 clones, with 88% observed a single time. The CDR3 consists of 16 residues. Per the germline V gene, CDR1 is LGHDT and CDR2 is YNNKEL (reference sequence). V was pared by 0 bases and J by 7 bases, with 16 bases between.

The chain employs TRBV3-1 (or the pseudogene TRBV3-2) and TRBJ2-1, with a tentative D call TRBD2 (5 bases). The source is a woman aged 30 to 39 who had been exposed to COVID-19. What was sequenced was PBMCs or T cells enriched from blood (not recorded which). The CDR3 DNA sequence: TGTGCCAGCAGCCAAGATGGTCCCGGGATAAGTAATGAGCAGTTCTTC. Encoded protein: CASSQDGPGISNEQFF.